The 20 T cell receptor beta chains below all came from one sample that was sequenced in a study of cytomegalovirus exposure and HLA in healthy donors. TCRdb's copy holds only in-frame clones and misses some; the assay was immunoSEQ multiplex PCR. This sample has about 240,000 clones, with approximately 87% found just once. Sequenced input: PBMCs. The receptors derive from a man aged 18-30 years in good health and CMV-seronegative.

The chain carries TRBV7-9 and TRBJ2-5; 9 bases agree with TRBD2. The CDR3 has 16 residues. Germline CDR1 is SEHNR and CDR2 is FQNEAQ (reference sequence). Trimming took 6 bases from V and 2 from J; bases not matched to a gene: 10. The CDR3 DNA follows: TGTGCCAGCAGTCTCTCAAGGACTAGCGCGCAAGAGACCCAGTACTTC. Translating it yields CASSLSRTSAQETQYF.

This clone was observed a single time. J is TRBJ2-6 and V is TRBV18; tentatively, D is TRBD2 (7 bases). Trimming removed 11 bases at V and 3 bases at J, with 20 bases between. CDR1 is KGHSH and CDR2 is LQKENI in the germline V gene. This CDR3 contains 16 residues. The chain's CDR3 is CASGGRSSFGANVLTF. DNA for the CDR3: TGTGCCTCGGGGGGCAGGTCTTCTTTTGGGGCCAACGTCCTGACTTTC.

This chain's CDR3 is CASRTGRDKTGKLFF. The CDR3 region has the DNA TGTGCCAGCAGAACAGGACGGGACAAAACGGGAAAACTGTTTTTT. The V and J genes are TRBV6-6 and TRBJ1-4, with TRBD1 as a possible D gene (6 bases). This CDR3 is built from 15 residues. Germline CDR1 reads MNHNY; CDR2 reads SVGAGI (reference sequence). V lost 6 bases and J 10 bases, leaving 21 bases between the germline ends.

CDR3 in amino acids: CASSRRGWTDTQYF. In nucleotides, the CDR3 is TGTGCCAGCAGCCGCAGGGGTTGGACAGATACGCAGTATTTT. The rearrangement uses TRBV5-6 and TRBJ2-3, with a tentative D call TRBD1 (6 bases). Germline V gene data show CDR1 as SGHDT and CDR2 as YYEEEE. The CDR3 covers 14 residues. The germline V and J ends were trimmed by 4 bases and 3 bases, with 12 bases remaining between them.

This clone was detected only once. The CDR3 DNA reads as TGTGCCTGGACGACAGGGTGGGCCGACGAGCAGTACTTC. The encoded protein is CAWTTGWADEQYF. The rearrangement uses TRBV30 and TRBJ2-7; 7 nucleotides line up with TRBD1. V trimming: 4 bases; J trimming: 5 bases; junction bases outside the gene matches: 8. The CDR3 has 13 residues. Germline CDR1 reads GTSNPN; CDR2 reads SVGIG (reference sequence).

The V and J genes are TRBV13 and TRBJ2-7; D may be TRBD2 (5 bases). CDR3 length equals 12 residues. CDR1 and CDR2 from the germline V gene are PRHDT and FYEKMQ (reference sequence). Trimming pared 5 bases from V and 2 bases from J, leaving 7 bases between. The CDR3: CASSRGTYEQYF. The CDR3 DNA is TGTGCCAGCAGCCGGGGTACCTACGAGCAGTACTTC.

This clone was counted a single time. V is TRBV7-2 and J is TRBJ1-4; D is unclear. Germline V lookup: CDR1 SGHTA, CDR2 FQGNSA. The CDR3 has 12 residues. Trimming shortened V by 1 base and J by 12 bases, and 9 bases separated the two germline ends. Written as DNA, the CDR3 is TGTGCCAGCAGCTTAGAGTTAGGAGAACTGTTTTTT. Amino acid sequence: CASSLELGELFF. The variable domain in full, with the rest retrieved from reference TRBV7-2 and TRBJ1-4, is GAGVSQSPSNKVTEKGKDVELRCDPISGHTALYWYRQSLGQGLEFLIYFQGNSAPDKSGLPSDRFSAERTGGSVSTLTIQRTQQEDSAVYLCASSLELGELFFGSGTQLSVL.

The CDR3 DNA reads TGCGCCAGCAGGAAGGGACAGGCCTACGAGCAGTACTTC. Translating it yields CASRKGQAYEQYF. This chain connects TRBV5-1 to TRBJ2-7; 8 bases fit TRBD1. Unmatched junction bases numbered 3, after V lost 5 bases and J lost 2 bases. The CDR3 length is 13 residues. Germline-derived CDR1 and CDR2 are SGHRS and YFSETQ.

The V call is TRBV6-6, the J call TRBJ1-2, with 10 positions matching TRBD1. CDR1 is MNHNY and CDR2 is SVGAGI in the germline V gene (reference sequence). The CDR3 has 13 amino acids. V was pared by 4 bases and J by 8 bases, with 4 bases of the junction left unmatched. In DNA, the CDR3 is TGTGCCAGCAGTTCGGGGGACAGGGGAGGCTACACCTTC. Its protein product is CASSSGDRGGYTF.

DNA for the CDR3: TGCGCCAGCAGCTTGGCGGCGGGGGGGAACACTGAAGCTTTCTTT. Encoded protein: CASSLAAGGNTEAFF. The J gene is TRBJ1-1, the V gene TRBV5-1; perhaps TRBD1 as D (5 bases). Per the germline V gene, CDR1 is SGHRS and CDR2 is YFSETQ. Trimming took off 0 bases at V and 1 base at J, with 10 bases between the two ends. The CDR3 spans 15 residues.

V gene TRBV6-5 combines with J gene TRBJ2-1; D is ambiguous. The CDR3 consists of 15 residues. V was clipped by 4 bases and J by 0 bases, with 10 bases between them. Germline CDR1 is MNHEY and CDR2 is SVGAGI. CDR3 protein: CASSFRGTSYNEQFF. The CDR3 DNA reads as TGTGCCAGCAGTTTTCGCGGTACCTCCTACAATGAGCAGTTCTTC.

The rearrangement joins TRBV7-2 to TRBJ1-3, with D maybe TRBD1 (5 bases). Trimming left V 1 base short and J 4 bases short, with 11 bases between. Germline lookup yields CDR1 SGHTA and CDR2 FQGNSA. The CDR3 runs to 15 residues. Here the CDR3 reads CASSLEGHSGNTIYF. The CDR3, as DNA: TGTGCCAGCAGCTTAGAAGGACATAGCGGAAACACCATATATTTT. Full variable domain (missing parts from reference TRBV7-2 and TRBJ1-3): GAGVSQSPSNKVTEKGKDVELRCDPISGHTALYWYRQSLGQGLEFLIYFQGNSAPDKSGLPSDRFSAERTGGSVSTLTIQRTQQEDSAVYLCASSLEGHSGNTIYFGEGSWLTVV.

This rearrangement joins TRBV28 to TRBJ2-3, with 7 bases that match TRBD2. With 6 bases clipped from V and 1 base from J, the junction kept 7 bases outside the gene matches. The CDR3 is made up of 15 amino acids. Germline-derived CDR1 and CDR2 are MDHEN and SYDVKM. The CDR3 is CASRPPRGGTDTQYF. In DNA form, the CDR3 reads TGTGCCAGCAGACCTCCCCGGGGGGGCACAGATACGCAGTATTTT.

The V and J genes are TRBV28 and TRBJ2-5; 9 positions match TRBD1. Germline CDR1 and CDR2: MDHEN and SYDVKM. Losses at the gene ends were 5 bases for V and 4 bases for J; bases not matched to a gene: 8. The CDR3 is 15 residues long. CDR3 sequence reads: CASSPPGQGGETQYF. Here the CDR3 DNA reads TGTGCCAGCAGTCCCCCGGGACAGGGTGGAGAGACCCAGTACTTC.

V gene TRBV7-9 combines with J gene TRBJ2-7; a weak D match, TRBD2 (5 bases). This CDR3 has 16 residues. Germline V gives CDR1 SEHNR, CDR2 FQNEAQ (reference sequence). V lost 5 bases to trimming and J lost 0 bases, with 17 bases between them. The CDR3 is CASSVSTGVFSYEQYF. The CDR3 bases are TGTGCCAGCAGCGTGTCAACCGGGGTCTTCTCCTACGAGCAGTACTTC.

V usage is TRBV7-2 and J usage is TRBJ2-7, with 7 bases aligning to TRBD2. Germline values: CDR1 SGHTA, CDR2 FQGNSA. The V gene end was trimmed by 4 bases and the J gene end by 2 bases; junction bases not matched to a gene: 8. The CDR3 sequence is 15 residues long. CDR3 sequence reads: CASSSDSGGPYEQYF. CDR3 sequence (DNA): TGTGCCAGCAGCTCGGATTCGGGGGGACCCTACGAGCAGTACTTC. Looking up the rest from reference TRBV7-2 and TRBJ2-7 gives the full variable domain: GAGVSQSPSNKVTEKGKDVELRCDPISGHTALYWYRQSLGQGLEFLIYFQGNSAPDKSGLPSDRFSAERTGGSVSTLTIQRTQQEDSAVYLCASSSDSGGPYEQYFGPGTRLTVT.

The chain joins TRBV6-6 to TRBJ2-7; 7 positions agree with TRBD1. The V gene's germline CDR1 is MNHNY and CDR2 SVGAGI (reference sequence). Trimming at V came to 4 bases and at J to 1 base, leaving 1 base not matched to a gene. CDR3 length equals 13 residues. The CDR3 sequence: CASSSDRSYEQYF. CDR3 in DNA: TGTGCCAGCAGTTCGGACAGGTCCTACGAGCAGTACTTC.

This chain links TRBV7-2 with TRBJ2-7; no clear D. The germline CDR1 and CDR2 sequences are SGHTA and FQGNSA. The CDR3 consists of 12 residues. V lost 1 base to trimming and J lost 7 bases, with 8 bases between them. This CDR3 is CASSLEVGEQYF. DNA for the CDR3: TGTGCCAGCAGCTTAGAGGTCGGGGAGCAGTACTTC.

V gene TRBV7-9 combines with J gene TRBJ2-7; D might be TRBD1 (5 bases). Germline V CDR1 and CDR2: SEHNR, FQNEAQ (reference sequence). V was trimmed by 5 bases and J by 0 bases, leaving 11 bases between them. This CDR3 comprises 14 residues. The CDR3 sequence: CASSTAGISYEQYF. CDR3 DNA: TGTGCCAGCAGCACAGCAGGGATCTCCTACGAGCAGTACTTC.

The J gene is TRBJ1-2, the V gene TRBV11-2; D is uncertain. V was clipped by 1 base and J by 5 bases, with 20 bases between them. Per the germline V gene, CDR1 is SGHAT and CDR2 is FQNNGV. The CDR3 runs 17 residues. CDR3 sequence reads: CASSLGQLSPAFYGYTF. The CDR3 nucleotides are TGTGCCAGCAGCTTAGGTCAACTGTCACCCGCCTTTTATGGCTACACCTTC.